This TCR beta chain was sequenced during a study of chemoradiotherapy in HPV16-positive cancers. The CDR3 totals 16 residues. Trimming shortened V by 3 bases and J by 3 bases, and 18 bases separated the two germline ends. In germline, CDR1 is SGDLS, CDR2 YYNGEE. Profiling relied on immunoSEQ multiplex PCR, and the TCRdb table lists in-frame clones only, not all of them. The sample holds about 17,000 clones, 85% to 95% seen once. The chain combines TRBV9 with TRBJ2-5; no clear D gene. The clonotype was recovered from a human donor with HPV-associated anogenital cancer. The specimen comprised blood, sampled from a patient who underwent chemoradiotherapy. CDR3 protein: CASSAFEMREEETQYF. DNA of the CDR3: TGTGCCAGCAGCGCCTTCGAAATGAGAGAGGAAGAGACCCAGTACTTC.